Listed here is a single TCR beta chain. The data were taken from a study of T-cell memory formation after mild COVID-19. V lost 1 base and J 2 bases, leaving 8 bases between the germline ends. Germline V gene sequence: CDR1 MNHNY, CDR2 SVGAGI (reference sequence). This CDR3 spans 14 amino acids. A single record per CDR3 protein comes from TCRdb applying MiXCR to the 5' RACE reads. This sample has roughly 250,000 distinct CDR3 sequences, with roughly 17% found just once. Sequencing was carried out using PBMCs or a T cell subset sorted from them (not recorded which). The chain carries TRBV6-6 and TRBJ1-2; no clear D. This clonotype originated in a man between 18 and 29 years old who had mild COVID-19 (a few samples of this study predate the infection). Cell type and time point are not known. For the CDR3, the DNA is TGTGCCAGCAGTTACTTGGACGGCAACTATGGCTACACCTTC. It is translated as CASSYLDGNYGYTF.